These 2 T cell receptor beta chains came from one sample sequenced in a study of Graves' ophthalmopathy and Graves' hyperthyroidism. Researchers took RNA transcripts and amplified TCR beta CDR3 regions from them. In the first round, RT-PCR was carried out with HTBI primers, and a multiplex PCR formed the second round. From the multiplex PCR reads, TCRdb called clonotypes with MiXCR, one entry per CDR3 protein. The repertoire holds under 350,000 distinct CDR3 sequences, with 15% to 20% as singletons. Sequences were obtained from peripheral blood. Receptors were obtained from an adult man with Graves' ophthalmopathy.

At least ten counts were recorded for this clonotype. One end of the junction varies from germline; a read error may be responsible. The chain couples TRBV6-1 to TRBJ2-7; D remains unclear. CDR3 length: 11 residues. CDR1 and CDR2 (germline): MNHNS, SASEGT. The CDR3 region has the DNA TGTGCCAGCAGTCAAGTCTACGAGCAGCACTTC. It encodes CASSQVYEQHF.

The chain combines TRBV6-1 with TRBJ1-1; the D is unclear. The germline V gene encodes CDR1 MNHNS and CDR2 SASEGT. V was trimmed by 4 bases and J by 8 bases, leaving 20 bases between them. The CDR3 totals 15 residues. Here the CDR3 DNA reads TGTGCCAGCAGTGGCTCACGGGAGGACCCACGAGAAGCTTTCTTT. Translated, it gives CASSGSREDPREAFF.